This TCR beta chain came from a study of cytotoxic CD8 clonotypes in ibrutinib-treated CLL (dated by TCRdb to about 2021). Background for the entire study: In this cohort, approximately 15 patients were treatment-naive and 11 to 12 were relapsed/refractory, while roughly 17 had unmutated IGHV. Partial responses were observed in about 25 patients and complete responses in 2; after a median follow-up of about 69 months, remission was maintained in about 15 patients and progression was observed in approximately 12. The response samples were drawn at a median of roughly twelve months into treatment, with a range of about 6 to 36 months. On average, each sample had 255,043 productive templates and tens of thousands of productive rearrangements. Of the approximately 86 people in the trial, about 25 had longitudinal samples available. Cryopreserved peripheral blood mononuclear cells were obtained prior to treatment, at the time of response, and at either disease progression or sustained remission. Every remission and progressive disease sample was obtained while ibrutinib was still being received by the patients. Overall results and qualifications from the work: Baseline clonality was found to be higher than that of age-matched healthy donors and was strongly correlated with circulating CD8+ T-cell counts. Public clonotypes were rare and either shrank or stayed stable during treatment, and the rise in clonality at ibrutinib response reflected expansion of private clonotypes. Sampling times were not matched between sustained-remission and progressing patients, and lymph node repertoires were not studied. Clonality increased at ibrutinib response, stayed stable in sustained remission, and fell back toward baseline at progression.

On a MiSeq, deep resolution sequencing aimed for a depth between 1 in 1 million and 1 in 200,000 T cells, with each clonotype covered around 9.2x on average. The immunoSEQ hsTCRB Kit was used to generate the TCR beta libraries. The original methods were these. The data were analyzed with ImmunoSEQ Analyzer and ImmunoSEQ Data Assistant, and V, D and J gene assignments followed IMGT definitions. Clonality, with values ranging from 0 to 1, was calculated as one minus the normalized Shannon entropy of productive rearrangement frequencies. Only overrepresented clonotypes making up at least 0.05% of each patient's repertoire were included in the public clonotype analysis. About twelve repertoires from age-matched healthy donors, obtained from immuneACCESS, served as clonality controls. The source is immuneACCESS, and TCRdb retained only in-frame sequences with V and J called. Part of the clones is not carried over; for the studies checked, unresolved V genes explain less than half of this, and the remainder is unexplained. That table supplies the V and J calls and clone size; D and trimming were determined from the DNA. Here the sample has about 130,000 clones; about 85% occur a single time. The ten top clones hold 3% to 4% of the sample.

In regard to this clone: The antigen it binds to is not known. Base qualities are not provided; no much larger clone lies one nucleotide away.

Including the terminal cysteine and phenylalanine, the CDR3 comprises 14 residues. Kept here is only the CDR3 DNA, which spans 42 bases and is read in frame from base 1. CDR1 and CDR2, per the germline V gene (reference sequence), are MNHEY and SMNVEV. V is reduced by 8 bases and J by 0 bases, leaving a spacing of 11 bases between them. The time point label here, explained by the study, means: 20 to 30 months on ibrutinib. For TCR beta library preparation, approximately 2.2 micrograms of genomic DNA were isolated from cryopreserved PBMCs. Longitudinal blood samples from CLL patients on ibrutinib monotherapy underwent high-throughput TCR beta sequencing. The patients took part in an open-label, single-center phase 2 trial of ibrutinib monotherapy.

Recombination joined TRBV27 with TRBJ1-5; the D region possibly corresponds to TRBD1 (6 bases align). This clonotype was obtained from a human donor with chronic lymphocytic leukemia. The sample here was PBMCs, taken after 24 months of ibrutinib treatment. The CDR3 here reads CASRTGYSNQPQHF. Read as DNA, the sequence is TGTGCCAGCCGAACAGGGTATAGCAATCAGCCCCAGCATTTT.